These 3 T cell receptor beta chains were all obtained from the same sample, sequenced in a study of shared clonotypes between healthy human individuals (dated by TCRdb to 2018 to 2021). The library came from the immunoSEQ multiplex PCR assay. TCRdb took over this immuneACCESS table, retaining in-frame rearrangements with V and J assigned. Such tables are incomplete; in checked studies, under half of the missing clones stem from an unresolved V gene, and the remainder is unexplained. This sample has 2 million to 2.5 million clones in its table, and under 97% of those were observed once. The top ten clonotypes cover around 0.13% of the sample. Sequencing was performed on naive CD4+ T cells sorted from blood. The sample's cell subset or site label is to be understood as: CD45RA+ positively selected. These receptors all come from a young man in good health.

This chain connects TRBV9 to TRBJ1-1; D remains ambiguous. The CDR3 length is 15 residues. The ends were cut back, 4 bases at V and 0 bases at J, with 13 bases in the middle. Germline V gives CDR1 SGDLS, CDR2 YYNGEE. CDR3 nucleotides: TGTGCCAGCAGCCTCCGGACTGGCATGAACACTGAAGCTTTCTTT. It specifies CASSLRTGMNTEAFF. The full variable domain, rest sourced from reference TRBV9 and TRBJ1-1, is DSGVTQTPKHLITATGQRVTLRCSPRSGDLSVYWYQQSLDQGLQFLIQYYNGEERAKGNILERFSAQQFPDLHSELNLSSLELGDSALYFCASSLRTGMNTEAFFGQGTRLTVV.

The chain is built from TRBV4-1 and TRBJ1-1; D is unresolved. The germline V and J ends were trimmed by 2 bases and 11 bases, with 18 bases remaining between them. This CDR3 region has 14 residues. Germline CDR1 is MGHRA and CDR2 is YSYEKL. The CDR3 DNA sequence: TGCGCCAGCAGCCAATTAGGACTCAACGATTGGGCTTTCTTT. It encodes CASSQLGLNDWAFF.

This chain joins TRBV6-1 and TRBJ1-5, with D tentatively TRBD1 (6 bases). The CDR3 totals 14 residues. Trimming left V 4 bases short and J 2 bases short, with 9 bases between. CDR1 is MNHNS and CDR2 is SASEGT in the germline V gene. The CDR3 spells CASSVHRGNQPQHF. CDR3 coding DNA: TGTGCCAGCAGTGTACACAGGGGCAATCAGCCCCAGCATTTT.